This T cell receptor beta chain was identified during a study of radiotherapy plus CTLA-4 blockade in lung cancer. Study summary: In about 20% of patients, objective responses were seen; 31% had disease control. Broader study findings: With interferon-beta, early dynamics of blood T cell clones were reported to best predict response.

The table came from immunoSEQ multiplex PCR; TCRdb's copy has only in-frame clones and leaves some out. The data show 120,000 or so clones, more than 65% seen once. CDR1 and CDR2 from the germline V gene are MDHEN and SYDVKM. Trimming took 8 bases from V and 1 from J, leaving 11 bases between them. This CDR3 spans 13 amino acids. Turning to this clone: Its matching antigen is unknown. Within the sample, other DNA sequences also encode this same CDR3.

This specimen consisted of peripheral blood, obtained from a patient treated with radiotherapy plus ipilimumab. The chain links TRBV28 to TRBJ2-5, with D possibly being TRBD1 (6 bases). The sequence came from a human donor with non-small cell lung cancer who had a partial response to radiotherapy plus ipilimumab. The CDR3 region is CASRTGTQETQYF. CDR3 DNA sequence: TGTGCCAGCCGAACAGGGACCCAAGAGACCCAGTACTTC.